This entry lists 2 T cell receptor beta chains sequenced from one sample in a study of CD8 T cells in ankylosing spondylitis. TCRdb recomputed calls from the 5' RACE reads with MiXCR, one row per CDR3 protein. Of roughly 120,000 distinct CDR3 sequences in the sample, approximately 15% are singletons; the top ten hold approximately 3.1%. Sequenced input: blood, either unsorted or a sorted T cell fraction (not recorded which). The receptors shown here come from a female donor with ankylosing spondylitis or in good health (not recorded which).

This clonotype showed up just a few times. This sequence joins TRBV7-2 and TRBJ2-5; 9 bases are a match to TRBD2. This CDR3 spans 15 amino acids. The ends lost 2 bases at V and 4 bases at J; junction bases unmatched: 5. The germline gives CDR1 SGHTA, CDR2 FQGNSA. The CDR3 bases are TGTGCCAGCAGCTTATTTAGCGGGGGTTTAGAGACCCAGTACTTC. This codes for CASSLFSGGLETQYF.

The chain employs TRBV21-1 and TRBJ2-1; TRBD2, as called in the table, went unchecked against the DNA. TRBV21-1 is a known pseudogene. The CDR3 covers 18 residues. The CDR3 DNA is TGTGCCAGCAGCAAAGCATCCCTAGCGGGCGGGGCCTGTAATGAGCAGTTCTTC. Protein product: CASSKASLAGGACNEQFF.